This TCR beta chain emerged from a study of glioma-infiltrating T cells after dendritic cell vaccination. Libraries were prepared by immunoSEQ multiplex PCR; TCRdb keeps only in-frame clonotypes and omits some of them. The profile shows 49,000 or so clones, 85% of them singletons. Germline V gene sequence: CDR1 SGHKS, CDR2 YYEKEE (reference sequence). Germline trimming cut 0 bases from V and 4 bases from J; bases unmatched to any gene: 5. The CDR3 contains 15 residues. Sequenced material: blood, taken before dendritic cell vaccination. The V call is TRBV5-5, the J call TRBJ2-3; 7 bases fit TRBD2. The sequence came from a human donor with glioblastoma. The CDR3 region is CASSLEGLAADTQYF. Here the CDR3 DNA reads TGTGCCAGCAGCTTGGAGGGGCTAGCGGCAGATACGCAGTATTTT.